Listed below are T cell receptor beta chains from one sample, sequenced in a study of cytomegalovirus exposure and HLA in healthy donors. Generated by immunoSEQ multiplex PCR, the TCRdb table keeps only in-frame clones and is missing some. The sample shows roughly 140,000 clones, about 72% of them seen only once. The material sequenced was PBMCs. The origin of the receptors is a man aged 35 to 55 in good health and CMV-seronegative. Both conserved end residues are part of each CDR3. D genes are given only for firm matches. Some rows have no size entry. The others give once, few or many, or a class for an expanded clone.

j_call clone_size v_call d_call cdr3_aa cdr3_nt
TRBJ2-5 NA TRBV29-1 TRBD1 CSVTGTGGETQYF TGCAGCGTTACAGGGACAGGGGGAGAGACCCAGTACTTC
TRBJ1-2 NA TRBV9 TRBD1 CASSLRTGAIYGYTF TGTGCCAGCAGCCTACGGACAGGGGCGATCTATGGCTACACCTTC
TRBJ1-2 NA TRBV28 NA CASSLLLFPEDGYTF TGTGCCAGCAGTTTACTGTTGTTCCCCGAGGATGGCTACACCTTC
TRBJ1-3 NA TRBV5-6 NA CASSRFLSSGNTIYF TGTGCCAGCAGCCGCTTTCTTAGCTCTGGAAACACCATATATTTT
TRBJ1-2 NA TRBV29-1 TRBD1 CSVEGDRGGYTF TGCAGCGTTGAAGGGGACAGGGGTGGCTACACCTTC
TRBJ1-2 few TRBV18 TRBD1 CASSPIQTGTGEGYTF TGTGCCAGCTCACCTATCCAAACCGGGACAGGGGAGGGCTACACCTTC
TRBJ2-5 few TRBV5-5 TRBD1 CASSLAQGWETQYF TGTGCCAGCAGCTTGGCACAGGGGTGGGAGACCCAGTACTTC
TRBJ2-1 once TRBV6-1 NA CASSPGAGQFF TGTGCCAGCAGCCCGGGAGCTGGGCAGTTCTTC
TRBJ1-2 NA TRBV5-1 NA CASSLEFRSNYGYTF TGCGCCAGCAGCTTGGAGTTCCGGAGTAACTATGGCTACACCTTC
TRBJ1-3 NA TRBV30 NA CAWSPGEFSGNTIYF TGTGCCTGGAGTCCCGGGGAGTTCTCTGGAAACACCATATATTTT
TRBJ2-5 NA TRBV19 NA CASPNGGTGETQYF TGTGCCAGTCCCAACGGCGGGACCGGAGAGACCCAGTACTTC
TRBJ2-7 once TRBV5-1 NA CASSSGGDYEQYF TGCGCCAGCAGCTCCGGAGGAGACTACGAGCAGTACTTC
TRBJ1-1 few TRBV5-6 TRBD1 CASSGGHRGSTEAFF TGTGCCAGCAGCGGCGGTCACAGGGGTAGCACTGAAGCTTTCTTT
TRBJ1-5 NA TRBV4-1 TRBD1 CASSPQTGVSNQPQHF TGCGCCAGCAGCCCCCAGACAGGGGTGAGCAATCAGCCCCAGCATTTT
TRBJ1-1 NA TRBV20-1 NA CSAPRREAFF TGCAGTGCACCCCGCAGGGAAGCTTTCTTT
TRBJ2-7 NA TRBV5-1 NA CASSFIETYEQYF TGCGCCAGCAGCTTCATAGAAACCTACGAGCAGTACTTC
TRBJ2-3 NA TRBV7-9 TRBD2 CASSLVAAGLATDTQYF TGTGCCAGCAGCTTAGTTGCCGCCGGACTAGCAACAGATACGCAGTATTTT
TRBJ2-5 NA TRBV5-6 TRBD1 CASSFRQGFMETQYF TGTGCCAGCAGCTTTCGACAGGGTTTCATGGAGACCCAGTACTTC
TRBJ2-2 few TRBV6-4 TRBD1 CASSDTVGQGTGELFF TGTGCCAGCAGTGACACCGTGGGACAGGGCACCGGGGAGCTGTTTTTT
TRBJ2-1 NA TRBV5-1 NA CASSLAIRTLPFPGEQFF TGCGCCAGCAGCTTGGCAATTCGGACATTGCCGTTTCCTGGTGAGCAGTTCTTC
TRBJ2-7 few TRBV5-1 NA CASSWGAAGGNYEQYF TGCGCCAGCAGCTGGGGGGCGGCAGGGGGGAACTACGAGCAGTACTTC
TRBJ2-7 NA TRBV4-1 TRBD1 CASSQEPGQGSTYEQYF TGCGCCAGCAGCCAAGAGCCGGGACAGGGGTCGACCTACGAGCAGTACTTC
TRBJ1-4 NA TRBV30 TRBD1 CAWRTGGVEKLFF TGTGCCTGGAGGACAGGGGGCGTTGAAAAACTGTTTTTT
TRBJ1-1 NA TRBV6-6 NA CASSYSPPQGTEAFF TGTGCCAGCAGTTACTCCCCGCCTCAGGGCACTGAAGCTTTCTTT
TRBJ2-2 NA TRBV10-3 TRBD2 CAISESLAGKRELFF TGTGCCATCAGTGAGTCGTTAGCGGGGAAGCGGGAGCTGTTTTTT
TRBJ2-3 NA TRBV7-9 TRBD1 CASSWTGGRGPDTQYF TGTGCCAGCAGCTGGACAGGGGGCCGGGGCCCAGATACGCAGTATTTT
TRBJ1-2 NA TRBV2 TRBD1 CASSVETGGNYGYTF TGTGCCAGCAGTGTGGAGACAGGGGGTAACTATGGCTACACCTTC
TRBJ1-2 NA TRBV7-3 TRBD1 CASSPGTGYGYTF TGTGCCAGCAGCCCCGGGACAGGCTATGGCTACACCTTC
TRBJ2-7 NA TRBV5-1 TRBD1 CASSLAGTGIYEQYF TGCGCCAGCAGCTTGGCAGGGACAGGGATCTACGAGCAGTACTTC
TRBJ2-5 NA TRBV5-4 NA CASSSGREETQYF TGTGCCAGCAGCTCCGGGAGAGAAGAGACCCAGTACTTC
TRBJ1-1 few TRBV7-9 NA CASSLGAGVNTEAFF TGTGCCAGCAGCTTAGGGGCAGGGGTGAACACTGAAGCTTTCTTT
TRBJ1-1 NA TRBV5-1 TRBD1 CASSLPFDRGLMNTEAFF TGCGCCAGCAGCTTGCCCTTCGACAGGGGGCTAATGAACACTGAAGCTTTCTTT
TRBJ2-2 NA TRBV27 NA CASSLPSVTGELFF TGTGCCAGCAGTTTACCGTCCGTGACCGGGGAGCTGTTTTTT
TRBJ2-5 NA TRBV21-1 NA CASSIPGVQETQYF TGTGCCAGCAGCATCCCGGGGGTACAAGAGACCCAGTACTTC
TRBJ1-1 few TRBV5-1 NA CASSFETGNTEAFF TGCGCCAGCAGCTTTGAGACAGGGAACACTGAAGCTTTCTTT
TRBJ2-7 NA TRBV5-6 NA CASSLIAVGGSYEQYF TGTGCCAGCAGCCTGATAGCGGTCGGGGGCTCCTACGAGCAGTACTTC
TRBJ2-3 NA TRBV5-1 TRBD1 CASRRGLGTDTQYF TGCGCCAGCAGGAGGGGGCTTGGCACAGATACGCAGTATTTT
TRBJ1-4 few TRBV6-5 NA CASTETATNEKLFF TGTGCCAGCACCGAGACAGCAACTAATGAAAAACTGTTTTTT
TRBJ2-2 NA TRBV19 NA CASSWTGNTGELFF TGTGCCAGTAGTTGGACGGGGAATACCGGGGAGCTGTTTTTT
TRBJ1-2 NA TRBV5-8 TRBD1 CASSLTTGGGYTF TGTGCCAGCAGCTTGACGACAGGGGGTGGCTACACCTTC
TRBJ2-7 NA TRBV5-1 NA CASSLGTLAISYEQYF TGCGCCAGCAGCTTGGGGACACTGGCTATCTCCTACGAGCAGTACTTC
TRBJ1-1 NA TRBV15 TRBD1 CATSRGTGGVGEAFF TGTGCCACCAGCAGAGGGACAGGGGGCGTCGGTGAAGCTTTCTTT
TRBJ1-5 NA TRBV28 NA CASSLLAGFQPQHF TGTGCCAGCAGTTTATTGGCAGGGTTTCAGCCCCAGCATTTT
TRBJ1-4 NA TRBV4-2 TRBD1 CASSPRDRVVEKLFF TGTGCCAGCAGCCCACGGGACAGGGTGGTTGAAAAACTGTTTTTT
TRBJ2-1 NA TRBV7-2 TRBD2 CATSRTSGSRNEQFF TGTGCCACCTCGAGGACTAGCGGGAGTCGAAATGAGCAGTTCTTC
TRBJ2-2 NA TRBV5-1 TRBD2 CASSLGLAGELFF TGCGCCAGCAGTCTCGGACTAGCCGGGGAGCTGTTTTTT
TRBJ2-1 NA TRBV15 NA CATSRGASRYNEQFF TGTGCCACCAGCAGAGGGGCTAGCAGATACAATGAGCAGTTCTTC
TRBJ1-2 NA TRBV4-1 TRBD1 CASSREGTGNYGYTF TGCGCCAGCAGCCGAGAGGGGACAGGGAACTATGGCTACACCTTC
TRBJ1-2 few TRBV7-2 NA CASSPPGPYGYTF TGTGCCAGCAGTCCCCCGGGTCCCTATGGCTACACCTTC
TRBJ1-6 few TRBV30 TRBD1 CAWSPTGESSPLHF TGTGCCTGGAGCCCCACAGGGGAGAGTTCACCCCTCCACTTT
TRBJ1-2 NA TRBV7-9 TRBD1 CASSLQGASDYGYTF TGTGCCAGCAGCCTACAGGGGGCATCTGATTATGGCTACACCTTC
TRBJ2-3 once TRBV10-3 TRBD2 CATNEREGQDTQYF TGTGCCACAAACGAGCGGGAGGGCCAAGATACGCAGTATTTT
TRBJ2-7 NA TRBV5-4 TRBD2 CASSFGTSGDYEQYF TGTGCCAGCAGCTTTGGGACTAGCGGGGACTACGAGCAGTACTTC
TRBJ2-3 NA TRBV27 NA CASSLPQTRYTDTQYF TGTGCCAGCAGTCTCCCCCAGACTAGGTACACAGATACGCAGTATTTT
TRBJ1-5 NA TRBV4-1 NA CASSPRQIDSNQPQNF TGCGCCAGCAGCCCCAGACAGATAGATAGCAATCAGCCCCAGAATTTT